The rows below give T cell receptor beta chains drawn from one sample of a study of OX40 agonist ivuxolimab in advanced cancers. The protocol was immunoSEQ multiplex PCR, while the TCRdb copy is restricted to in-frame clones and leaves out a portion. Of approximately 100,000 clones listed, approximately 84% are singletons. The sequencing used CD4+ or CD8+ T cells sorted from blood, collected in a trial of the OX40 agonist ivuxolimab. Receptor source: an adult with an advanced solid tumor such as melanoma, head and neck, liver or kidney cancer. Each CDR3 is given with its conserved first and last residue. The D gene is left open where the match is weak. Clone size is stated in some rows and not others, as once, few, many or a class when expanded.

J | length | D | V | size | DNA | CDR3
TRBJ2-1 | 21 | TRBD2 | TRBV5-1 | . | TGCGCCAGCAGCCCCAGACTAGCGGGAGCGACAGGTAGAAGCTCCTACAATGAGCAGTTCTTC | CASSPRLAGATGRSSYNEQFF
TRBJ1-4 | 16 | . | TRBV2 | . | TGTGCCAGCATGGGATGGCAGGGTGGAGTCGGGGAAAAACTGTTTTTT | CASMGWQGGVGEKLFF
TRBJ1-6 | 15 | . | TRBV5-1 | few | TGCGCCAGCAGCTCCCGCTGGGAGGCCAATTCACCCCTCCACTTT | CASSSRWEANSPLHF
TRBJ1-5 | 15 | . | TRBV5-6 | . | TGTGCCAGCAGCTTGGGGGGCACGGGCAATCAGCCCCAGCATTTT | CASSLGGTGNQPQHF
TRBJ2-7 | 13 | . | TRBV6-1 | . | TGTGCCACCGTAAAGGGACTGATTTACGAGCAGTACTTC | CATVKGLIYEQYF
TRBJ1-2 | 14 | TRBD1 | TRBV7-8 | . | TGTGCCAGCAGCCCCGGGACAGGGGTTAATGGCTACACCTTC | CASSPGTGVNGYTF
TRBJ2-7 | 11 | TRBD1 | TRBV7-8 | . | TGTGCCAGCAGCGCACAGGGGGCGCAGTACTTC | CASSAQGAQYF
TRBJ1-1 | 15 | . | TRBV11-2 | . | TGTGCCAGCAGCCCTCGAGGAAATTTGAACACTGAAGCTTTCTTT | CASSPRGNLNTEAFF
TRBJ1-4 | 10 | . | TRBV30 | few | TGTGCCTGGTCTAATGAAAAACTGTTTTTT | CAWSNEKLFF
TRBJ2-1 | 12 | . | TRBV5-4 | . | TGTGCCAGCAGCCGCACAAACAATGAGCAGTTCTTC | CASSRTNNEQFF
TRBJ2-7 | 14 | . | TRBV13 | few | TGTGCCAGCAGCTTTGGGGTATCCACCTACGAGCAGTACTTC | CASSFGVSTYEQYF
TRBJ1-5 | 15 | . | TRBV7-9 | few | TGTGCCAGCAGCTTATCGGGGGGCGGCAATCAGCCCCAGCATTTT | CASSLSGGGNQPQHF
TRBJ1-4 | 17 | . | TRBV4-1 | . | TGCGCCAGCAGCCACCCCTCCGGAAGGCAGGGGTATGAAAAACTGTTTTTT | CASSHPSGRQGYEKLFF
TRBJ2-7 | 17 | TRBD1 | TRBV28 | . | TGTGCCAGCAGTTCAGCAAGGGGGACACCAGGGGGTTACGAGCAGTACTTC | CASSSARGTPGGYEQYF
TRBJ2-5 | 13 | . | TRBV9 | few | TGTGCCAGCAGCTTAAGCGGCCAAGAGACCCAGTACTTC | CASSLSGQETQYF
TRBJ1-3 | 14 | TRBD1 | TRBV19 | . | TGTGCCAGTACCCTCCGGACAGGAGGAAACACCATATATTTT | CASTLRTGGNTIYF
TRBJ2-3 | 16 | . | TRBV5-6 | . | TGTGCCAGCAGCTTGGCGGTAGAACTGAGCACAGATACGCAGTATTTT | CASSLAVELSTDTQYF
TRBJ2-7 | 13 | TRBD2 | TRBV19 | . | TGTGCCAGTAGTACTAGCGGGAACTACGAGCAGTACTTC | CASSTSGNYEQYF
TRBJ2-3 | 16 | TRBD2 | TRBV7-8 | . | TGTGCCAGCAGCTTAGTGTCCGGGGGGGCCACAGATACGCAGTATTTT | CASSLVSGGATDTQYF
TRBJ2-3 | 14 | . | TRBV10-2 | . | TGCGCCACCCGCGACCACCTACTCACAGATACGCAGTATTTT | CATRDHLLTDTQYF
TRBJ2-5 | 14 | . | TRBV5-4 | . | TGTGCCAGCAGCTTTGCAGTCCTGGGGGAGACCCAGTACTTC | CASSFAVLGETQYF
TRBJ2-7 | 16 | . | TRBV5-6 | . | TGTGCCAGCAGCGCACCCGACAGCTACCTCTCCTACGAGCAGTACTTC | CASSAPDSYLSYEQYF
TRBJ1-5 | 16 | TRBD1 | TRBV18 | few | TGTGCCAGCTCGCAGGGAAGGGGGCGGGACAATCAGCCCCAGCATTTT | CASSQGRGRDNQPQHF
TRBJ1-2 | 15 | . | TRBV6-6 | . | TGTGCCAGCAGTTACCTCGGGGGTCTGGGCTATGGCTACACCTTC | CASSYLGGLGYGYTF
TRBJ1-1 | 12 | . | TRBV18 | . | TGTGCCAGCTCACCACTCGCCGGGAAGGCTTTCTTT | CASSPLAGKAFF
TRBJ2-3 | 13 | TRBD1 | TRBV19 | . | TGTGCCAGTGGAACAGGGGCCGGAGATACGCAGTATTTT | CASGTGAGDTQYF
TRBJ2-5 | 22 | TRBD2 | TRBV4-2 | once | TGTGCCAGCAGCCAAGTCGGCAATACGGGAGGACTAGCGGGAGGGAGAGCGGAGACCCAGTACTTC | CASSQVGNTGGLAGGRAETQYF
TRBJ1-4 | 14 | TRBD1 | TRBV18 | . | TGTGCCAGCTCACCCGGGACAGGGGACGAAAAACTGTTTTTT | CASSPGTGDEKLFF
TRBJ2-3 | 16 | TRBD2 | TRBV7-2 | . | TGTGCCAGCACCCAAGCCGTGGGAGGGACCGGAGATACGCAGTATTTT | CASTQAVGGTGDTQYF
TRBJ1-2 | 12 | . | TRBV7-9 | . | TGTGCCAGCAGTCCAGTAAGAGATGGCTACACCTTC | CASSPVRDGYTF
TRBJ2-3 | 16 | . | TRBV19 | . | TGTGCCAGCCGGGACAGCGGGATGGAAGCTTCAGATACGCAGTATTTT | CASRDSGMEASDTQYF
TRBJ2-7 | 15 | . | TRBV4-1 | . | TGCGCCAGCAGCCAAGATTTCGGGGGCCCCTACGAGCAGTACTTC | CASSQDFGGPYEQYF
TRBJ1-1 | 13 | TRBD1 | TRBV13 | . | TGTGCCAGCAGCCCAGGACAGGGCACTGAAGCTTTCTTT | CASSPGQGTEAFF
TRBJ1-2 | 13 | . | TRBV18 | . | TGTGCCAGCTCACCCGGACAACCCTATGGCTACACCTTC | CASSPGQPYGYTF
TRBJ2-2 | 13 | . | TRBV5-1 | once | TGCGCCAGCAGTAGTGAGGACACCGGGGAGCTGTTTTTT | CASSSEDTGELFF
TRBJ2-5 | 14 | TRBD1 | TRBV5-1 | . | TGCGCCAGCAGCTTGACAGGGGGGCAAGAGACCCAGTACTTC | CASSLTGGQETQYF
TRBJ1-2 | 13 | . | TRBV18 | . | TGTGCCAGCTCACCAGGGGAGGCGTATGGCTACACCTTC | CASSPGEAYGYTF
TRBJ2-3 | 14 | . | TRBV30 | . | TGTGCCTGGGTTGCGGGGCCCGGCACAGATACGCAGTATTTT | CAWVAGPGTDTQYF
TRBJ2-3 | 16 | TRBD2 | TRBV7-2 | . | TGTGCCAGCAGCTTAGCGCCGAGCGGGGGGACAGATACGCAGTATTTT | CASSLAPSGGTDTQYF
TRBJ2-1 | 13 | . | TRBV4-2 | once | TGTGCCAGCAGCCAAGTTTTAGGAAGGGAGCAGTTCTTC | CASSQVLGREQFF
TRBJ2-3 | 17 | . | TRBV4-1 | . | TGCGCCAGCAGCCAAGATCTTGAACGGATACTCACAGATACGCAGTATTTT | CASSQDLERILTDTQYF
TRBJ2-7 | 15 | . | TRBV7-9 | . | TGTGCCAGCAGCCCTAGGACTTCTCCCTTCTACGAGCAGTACTTC | CASSPRTSPFYEQYF
TRBJ2-1 | 17 | . | TRBV11-3 | . | TGTGCCAGCAGCTTAGATTTGGGCAGGGGATTTAACAATGAGCAGTTCTTC | CASSLDLGRGFNNEQFF
TRBJ2-6 | 15 | . | TRBV19 | . | TGTGCCAGTAGGGCCAGGACGACTGGGGCCAACGTCCTGACTTTC | CASRARTTGANVLTF
TRBJ1-5 | 16 | . | TRBV2 | . | TGTGCCAGCAGTGAAGCGGCGGGGCGTGGGAATCAGCCCCAGCATTTT | CASSEAAGRGNQPQHF
TRBJ1-1 | 14 | . | TRBV7-9 | . | TGTGCCAGCAGCTTAGGAGGGGCGGACCAGGGAGCTTTCTTT | CASSLGGADQGAFF
TRBJ2-1 | 13 | . | TRBV11-2 | . | TGTGCCAGCAGCTTCTCAGGTAGGAATGAGCAGTTCTTC | CASSFSGRNEQFF
TRBJ2-3 | 16 | . | TRBV5-6 | . | TGTGCCAGCAGATTGGGTGAGGACAGTCGTACAGATACGCAGTATTTT | CASRLGEDSRTDTQYF
TRBJ2-7 | 16 | TRBD2 | TRBV11-2 | . | TGTGCCAGCAGCCCGAACCAGGGACTAGACATATACGAGCAGTACTTC | CASSPNQGLDIYEQYF
TRBJ2-3 | 17 | . | TRBV4-3 | . | TGCGCCAGCAGCCGCCTTGGGGGCCAACACCCCCTAGGAACGCAGTATTTT | CASSRLGGQHPLGTQYF
TRBJ2-7 | 17 | TRBD2 | TRBV7-2 | once | TGTGCCAGCAGCCGCGCCGGGACTAGCGGCCTCTTCTACGAGCAGTACTTC | CASSRAGTSGLFYEQYF
TRBJ2-6 | 15 | . | TRBV8-2 | . | TGTGGCATTAGCAGAACACAAAGTCGGGCCAACGTCCTGACTTTC | CGISRTQSRANVLTF
TRBJ1-3 | 13 | . | TRBV9 | . | TGTGCCAGCAGCGTAGAGGATAGAAACACCATATATTTT | CASSVEDRNTIYF